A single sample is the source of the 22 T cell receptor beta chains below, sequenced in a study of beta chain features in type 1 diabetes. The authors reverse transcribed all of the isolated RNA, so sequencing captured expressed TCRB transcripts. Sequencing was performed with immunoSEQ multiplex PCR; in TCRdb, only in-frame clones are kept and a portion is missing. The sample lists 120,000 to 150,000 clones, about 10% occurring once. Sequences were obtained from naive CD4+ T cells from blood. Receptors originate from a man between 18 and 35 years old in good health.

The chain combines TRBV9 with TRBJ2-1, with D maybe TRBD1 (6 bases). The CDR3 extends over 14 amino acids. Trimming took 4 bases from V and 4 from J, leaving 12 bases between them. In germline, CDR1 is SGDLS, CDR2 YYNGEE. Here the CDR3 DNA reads TGTGCCAGCAGCCTCGGACAGACATACAATGAGCAGTTCTTC. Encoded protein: CASSLGQTYNEQFF.

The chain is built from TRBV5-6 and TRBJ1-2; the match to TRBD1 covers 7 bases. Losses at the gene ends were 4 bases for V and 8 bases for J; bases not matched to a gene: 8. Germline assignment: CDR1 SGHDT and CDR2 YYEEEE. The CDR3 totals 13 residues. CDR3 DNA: TGTGCCAGCAGCGAATTCGCAGGGGGAGGCTACACCTTC. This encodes CASSEFAGGGYTF.

This chain's CDR3 is CAGLDTRKGNEKLFF. CDR3 nucleotide sequence: TGTGCCGGATTGGACACCAGGAAAGGGAATGAAAAACTGTTTTTT. The chain couples TRBV9 to TRBJ1-4; D is possibly TRBD1 (5 bases). V shed 10 bases and J shed 5 bases, with 21 bases lying between them. The CDR3 has 15 residues. Germline V gene data show CDR1 as SGDLS and CDR2 as YYNGEE.

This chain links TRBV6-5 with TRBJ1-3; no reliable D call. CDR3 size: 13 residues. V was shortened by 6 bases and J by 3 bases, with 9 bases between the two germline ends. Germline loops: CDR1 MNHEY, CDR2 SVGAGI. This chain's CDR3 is CASSRAYGNTIYF. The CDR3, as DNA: TGTGCCAGCAGCCGAGCGTATGGAAACACCATATATTTT.

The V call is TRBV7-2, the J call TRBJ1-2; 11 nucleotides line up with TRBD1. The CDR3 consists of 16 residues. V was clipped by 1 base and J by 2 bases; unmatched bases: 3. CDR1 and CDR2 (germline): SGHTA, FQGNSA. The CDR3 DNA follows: TGTGCCAGCAGCTTAGTTGGGGACAGGGGGAACTATGGCTACACCTTC. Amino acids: CASSLVGDRGNYGYTF.

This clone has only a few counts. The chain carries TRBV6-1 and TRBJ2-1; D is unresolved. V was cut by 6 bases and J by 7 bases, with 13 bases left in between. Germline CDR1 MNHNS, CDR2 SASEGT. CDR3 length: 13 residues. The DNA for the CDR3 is TGTGCCAGCAGCCCCCATCGTCGGAATGAGCAGTTCTTC. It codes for CASSPHRRNEQFF.

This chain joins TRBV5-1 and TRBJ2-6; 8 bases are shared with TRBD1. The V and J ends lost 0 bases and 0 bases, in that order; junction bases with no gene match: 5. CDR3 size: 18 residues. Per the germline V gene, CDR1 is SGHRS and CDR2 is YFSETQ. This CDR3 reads CASSLGGTGLSGANVLTF. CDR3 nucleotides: TGCGCCAGCAGCTTGGGGGGGACAGGCCTCTCTGGGGCCAACGTCCTGACTTTC.

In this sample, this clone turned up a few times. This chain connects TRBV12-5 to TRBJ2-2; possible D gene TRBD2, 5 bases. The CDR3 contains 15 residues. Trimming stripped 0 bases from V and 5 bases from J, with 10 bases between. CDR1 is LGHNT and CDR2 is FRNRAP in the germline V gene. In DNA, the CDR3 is TGTGCTAGTGGTTTGGTAGCAACGGGGACCGGGGAGCTGTTTTTT. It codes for CASGLVATGTGELFF.

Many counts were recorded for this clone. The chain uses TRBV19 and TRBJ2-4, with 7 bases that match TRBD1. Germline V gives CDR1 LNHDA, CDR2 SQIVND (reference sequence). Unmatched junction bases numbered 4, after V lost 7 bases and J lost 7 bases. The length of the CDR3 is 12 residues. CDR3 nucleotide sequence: TGTGCCAGTAATGACAGGGATAACATTCAGTACTTC. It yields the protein CASNDRDNIQYF.

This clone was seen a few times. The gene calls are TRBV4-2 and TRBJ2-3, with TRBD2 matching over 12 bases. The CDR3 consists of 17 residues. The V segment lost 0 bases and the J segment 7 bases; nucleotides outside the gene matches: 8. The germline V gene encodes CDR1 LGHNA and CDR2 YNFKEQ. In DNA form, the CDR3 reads TGTGCCAGCAGCCAAGATCGGGCTAGCGGGGGGGGATATACGCAGTATTTT. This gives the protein CASSQDRASGGGYTQYF.

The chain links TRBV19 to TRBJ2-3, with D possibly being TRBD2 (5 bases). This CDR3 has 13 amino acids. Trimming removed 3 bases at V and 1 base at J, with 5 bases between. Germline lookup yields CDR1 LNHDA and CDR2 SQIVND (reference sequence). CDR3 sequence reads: CASSISGTDTQYF. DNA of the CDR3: TGTGCCAGTAGTATTAGCGGCACAGATACGCAGTATTTT. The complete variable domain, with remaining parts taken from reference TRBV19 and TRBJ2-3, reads DGGITQSPKYLFRKEGQNVTLSCEQNLNHDAMYWYRQDPGQGLRLIYYSQIVNDFQKGDIAEGYSVSREKKESFPLTVTSAQKNPTAFYLCASSISGTDTQYFGPGTRLTVL.

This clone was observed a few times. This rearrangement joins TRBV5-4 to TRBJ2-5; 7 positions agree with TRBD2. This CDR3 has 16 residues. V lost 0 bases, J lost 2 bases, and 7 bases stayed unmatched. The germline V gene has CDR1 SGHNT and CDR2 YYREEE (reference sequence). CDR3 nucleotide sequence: TGTGCCAGCAGCTTGGCCGGGACTATGGCGCAAGAGACCCAGTACTTC. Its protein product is CASSLAGTMAQETQYF.

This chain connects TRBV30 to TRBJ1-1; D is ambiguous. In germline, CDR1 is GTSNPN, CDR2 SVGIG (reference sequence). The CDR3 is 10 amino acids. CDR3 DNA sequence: TGTGCGGGGAGAAACACTGAAGCTTTCTTT. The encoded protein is CAGRNTEAFF.

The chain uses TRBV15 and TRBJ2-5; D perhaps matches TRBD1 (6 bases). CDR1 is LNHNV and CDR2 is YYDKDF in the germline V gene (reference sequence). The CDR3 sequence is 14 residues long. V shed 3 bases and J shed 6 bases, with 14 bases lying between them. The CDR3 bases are TGTGCCACCAGCAGGGGGGCTCCGAGAAAGACCCAGTACTTC. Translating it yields CATSRGAPRKTQYF.

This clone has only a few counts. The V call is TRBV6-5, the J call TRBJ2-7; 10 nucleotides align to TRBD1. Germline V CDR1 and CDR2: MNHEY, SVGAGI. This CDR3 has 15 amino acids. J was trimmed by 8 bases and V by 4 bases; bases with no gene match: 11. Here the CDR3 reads CASSSQGQGSSKQYF. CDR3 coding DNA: TGTGCCAGCAGTTCCCAGGGACAGGGGTCATCTAAGCAGTACTTC.

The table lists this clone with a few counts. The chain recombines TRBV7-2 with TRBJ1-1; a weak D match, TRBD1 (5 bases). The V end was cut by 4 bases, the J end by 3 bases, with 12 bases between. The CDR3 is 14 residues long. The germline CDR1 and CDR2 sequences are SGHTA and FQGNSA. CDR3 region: CASSYQPGYTEAFF. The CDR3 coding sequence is TGTGCCAGCAGCTACCAGCCAGGGTACACTGAAGCTTTCTTT.

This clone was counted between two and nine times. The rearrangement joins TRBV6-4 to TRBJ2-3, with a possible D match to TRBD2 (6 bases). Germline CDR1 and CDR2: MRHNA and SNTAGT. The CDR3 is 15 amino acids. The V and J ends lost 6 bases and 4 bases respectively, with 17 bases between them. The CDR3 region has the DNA TGTGCCAGCAGGGGGGTAGCGGTCGGGGCAGATACGCAGTATTTT. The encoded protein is CASRGVAVGADTQYF.

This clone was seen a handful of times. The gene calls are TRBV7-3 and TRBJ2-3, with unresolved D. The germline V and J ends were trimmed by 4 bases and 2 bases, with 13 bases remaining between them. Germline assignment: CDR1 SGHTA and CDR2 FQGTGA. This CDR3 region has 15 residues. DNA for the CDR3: TGTGCCAGCAGCTCATCCCTAGGCTCCACAGATACGCAGTATTTT. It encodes CASSSSLGSTDTQYF. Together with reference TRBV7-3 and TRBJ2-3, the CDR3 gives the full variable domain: GAGVSQTPSNKVTEKGKYVELRCDPISGHTALYWYRQSLGQGPEFLIYFQGTGAADDSGLPNDRFFAVRPEGSVSTLKIQRTERGDSAVYLCASSSSLGSTDTQYFGPGTRLTVL.

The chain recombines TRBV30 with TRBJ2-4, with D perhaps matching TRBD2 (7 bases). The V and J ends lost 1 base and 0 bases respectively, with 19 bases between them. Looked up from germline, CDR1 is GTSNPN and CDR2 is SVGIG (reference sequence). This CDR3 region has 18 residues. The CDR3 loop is CAWSGAGARGGAKNIQYF. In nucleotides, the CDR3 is TGTGCCTGGAGTGGTGCGGGGGCGAGGGGGGGAGCCAAAAACATTCAGTACTTC.

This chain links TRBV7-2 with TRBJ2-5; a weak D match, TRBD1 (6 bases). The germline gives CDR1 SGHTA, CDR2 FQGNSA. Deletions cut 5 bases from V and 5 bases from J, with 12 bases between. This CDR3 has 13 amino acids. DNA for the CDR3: TGTGCCAGCAGCATACAGGGTTATGAGACCCAGTACTTC. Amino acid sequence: CASSIQGYETQYF.

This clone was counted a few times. The CDR3 sequence: CASRLVEDQETQYF. For the CDR3, the DNA is TGTGCCAGTCGACTAGTAGAGGACCAAGAGACCCAGTACTTC. The chain combines TRBV19 with TRBJ2-5; D is possibly TRBD2 (6 bases). Trimming took 8 bases from V and 0 from J, leaving 13 bases between them. The CDR3 is 14 amino acids. Looked up from germline, CDR1 is LNHDA and CDR2 is SQIVND (reference sequence). Filled out from reference TRBV19 and TRBJ2-5, the complete variable domain reads DGGITQSPKYLFRKEGQNVTLSCEQNLNHDAMYWYRQDPGQGLRLIYYSQIVNDFQKGDIAEGYSVSREKKESFPLTVTSAQKNPTAFYLCASRLVEDQETQYFGPGTRLLVL.

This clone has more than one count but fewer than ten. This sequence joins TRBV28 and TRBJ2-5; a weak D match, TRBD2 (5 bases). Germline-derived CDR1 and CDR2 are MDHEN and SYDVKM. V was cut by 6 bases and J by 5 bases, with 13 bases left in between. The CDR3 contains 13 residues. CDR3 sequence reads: CASSGEGGETQYF. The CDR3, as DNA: TGTGCCAGCAGCGGCGAGGGTGGGGAGACCCAGTACTTC.